The clone carrying this TCR beta chain was counted a few times. Its antigen is unidentified. This entry is derived from a study of blood T cells in healthy people across ages. Study results and caveats: Greater diversity and more naive CD4+ cells were seen in long-lived donors than in aged donors. Considered underestimates were the diversity estimates obtained from one million T cells.

PBMCs, at least 6.5 million per sample, were isolated. This CDR3 region has 16 residues. CDR1 is DFQATT, CDR2 SNEGSKA, per germline (reference sequence). V was cut by 1 base and J by 0 bases, with 16 bases left in between. A sample-barcoded 5' primer and a J-beta primer mix were used in a second PCR of roughly 7 to 12 cycles. TCRdb redid the calling of the 5' RACE reads with MiXCR, one entry per CDR3 protein. This table has some 1 million distinct CDR3 sequences, 45% appearing once. The genes are TRBV20-1 and TRBJ2-7; a possible D gene is TRBD1 (5 bases). This clonotype was obtained from a woman aged 60-75 years in good health. Sequencing was done on a sample of blood. The CDR3 spells CSARGPTTEPSYEQYF. The DNA for the CDR3 is TGCAGTGCTAGAGGGCCCACGACAGAACCCTCCTACGAGCAGTACTTC.